This entry is about one T cell receptor (beta chain). These data originate in a study of blood T cell repertoires in COVID-19. Original handling: Using reference gene primer amplification, nucleated cell counts were estimated. Method: immunoSEQ multiplex PCR; TCRdb's copy keeps in-frame clones and lacks some. Clone size and V and J calls were adopted from that table, with D and trimming inferred from the DNA. The sample lists approximately 270,000 clones; nearly 90% were seen once. Unmatched junction bases numbered 9, after V lost 4 bases and J lost 4 bases. Germline-derived CDR1 and CDR2 are MNHEY and SVGAGI. The CDR3 has 16 residues.

The clonotype was recovered from a man younger than 35 with active or convalescent COVID-19. The chain couples TRBV6-5 to TRBJ1-4; TRBD1 matches at 7 bases. The sequenced sample was peripheral blood. CDR3 residues: CASSSGQLSFNEKLFF. Here the CDR3 DNA reads TGTGCCAGCAGTTCGGGACAGCTCTCATTTAATGAAAAACTGTTTTTT.